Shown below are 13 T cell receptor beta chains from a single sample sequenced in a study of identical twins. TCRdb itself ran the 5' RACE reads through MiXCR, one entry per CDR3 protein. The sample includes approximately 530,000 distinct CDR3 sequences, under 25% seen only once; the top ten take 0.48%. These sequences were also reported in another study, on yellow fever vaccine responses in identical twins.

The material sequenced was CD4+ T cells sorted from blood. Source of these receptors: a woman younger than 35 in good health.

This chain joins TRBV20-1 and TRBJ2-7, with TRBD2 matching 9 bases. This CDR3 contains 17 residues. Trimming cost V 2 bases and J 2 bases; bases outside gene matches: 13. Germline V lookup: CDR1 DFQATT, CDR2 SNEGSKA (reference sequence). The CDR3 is CSARRQLAGPNTYEQYF. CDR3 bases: TGCAGTGCTAGACGGCAACTAGCGGGTCCAAACACCTACGAGCAGTACTTC.

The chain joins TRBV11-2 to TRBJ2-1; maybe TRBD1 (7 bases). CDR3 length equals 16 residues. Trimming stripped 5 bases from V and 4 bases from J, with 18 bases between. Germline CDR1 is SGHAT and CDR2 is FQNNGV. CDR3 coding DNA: TGTGCCAGCAGCATCCGGACAGGAGGGACTTACAATGAGCAGTTCTTC. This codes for CASSIRTGGTYNEQFF.

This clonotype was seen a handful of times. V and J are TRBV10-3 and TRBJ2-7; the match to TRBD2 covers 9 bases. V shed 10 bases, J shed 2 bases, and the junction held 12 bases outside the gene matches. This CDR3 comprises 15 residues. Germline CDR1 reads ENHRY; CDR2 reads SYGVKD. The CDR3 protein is CATRIGASGTYEQYF. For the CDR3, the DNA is TGTGCCACTCGAATTGGCGCTAGCGGGACCTACGAGCAGTACTTC.

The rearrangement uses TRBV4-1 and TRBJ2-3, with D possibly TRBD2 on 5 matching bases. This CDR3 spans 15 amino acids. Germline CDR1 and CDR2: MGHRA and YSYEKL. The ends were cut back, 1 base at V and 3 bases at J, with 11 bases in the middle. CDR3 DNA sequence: TGCGCCAGCAGCCAAGGGCGGGCCCCTACAGATACGCAGTATTTT. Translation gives CASSQGRAPTDTQYF.

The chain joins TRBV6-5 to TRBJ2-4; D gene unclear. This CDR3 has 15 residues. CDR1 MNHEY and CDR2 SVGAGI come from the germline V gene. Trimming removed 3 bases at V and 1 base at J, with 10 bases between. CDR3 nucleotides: TGTGCCAGCAGTTATTATCCGTCCGCCAAAAACATTCAGTACTTC. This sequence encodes CASSYYPSAKNIQYF.

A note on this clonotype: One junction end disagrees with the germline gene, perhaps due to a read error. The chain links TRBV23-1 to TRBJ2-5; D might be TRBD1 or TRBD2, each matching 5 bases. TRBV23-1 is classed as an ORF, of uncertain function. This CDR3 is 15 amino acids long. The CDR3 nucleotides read TGCGCCAGCACTCAAAAGGGACCATCGGGAGAGACCCAGTACTTC. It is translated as CASTQKGPSGETQYF.

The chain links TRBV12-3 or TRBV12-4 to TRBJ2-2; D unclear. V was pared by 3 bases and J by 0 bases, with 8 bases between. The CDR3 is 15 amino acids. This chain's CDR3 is CASSLGVANTGELFF. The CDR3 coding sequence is TGTGCCAGCAGTTTGGGTGTGGCGAACACCGGGGAGCTGTTTTTT.

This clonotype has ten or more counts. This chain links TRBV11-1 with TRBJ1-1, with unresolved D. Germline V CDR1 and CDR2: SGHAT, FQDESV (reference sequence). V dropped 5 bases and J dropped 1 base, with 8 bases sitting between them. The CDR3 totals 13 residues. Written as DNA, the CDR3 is TGTGCCAGCAGCGTCAGAAAGAACACTGAAGCTTTCTTT. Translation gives CASSVRKNTEAFF.

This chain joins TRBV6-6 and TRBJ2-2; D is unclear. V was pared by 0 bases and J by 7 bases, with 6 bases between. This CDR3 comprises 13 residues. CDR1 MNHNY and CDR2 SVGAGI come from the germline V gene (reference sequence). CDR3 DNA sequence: TGTGCCAGCAGTTACTCGGTCAGCGGGGAGCTGTTTTTT. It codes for CASSYSVSGELFF.

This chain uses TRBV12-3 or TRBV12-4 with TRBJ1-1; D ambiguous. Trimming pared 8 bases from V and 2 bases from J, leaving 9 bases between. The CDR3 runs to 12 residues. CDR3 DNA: TGTGCCAGCGGGTTATTTAACACTGAAGCTTTCTTT. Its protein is CASGLFNTEAFF.

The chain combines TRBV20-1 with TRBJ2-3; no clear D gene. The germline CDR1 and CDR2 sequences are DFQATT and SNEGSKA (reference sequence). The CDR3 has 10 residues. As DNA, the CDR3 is TGCAGCCCCACCACAGATACGCAGTATTTT. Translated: CSPTTDTQYF.

The DNA of the CDR3 is TGTGCCAGCAGACAACCCGGGACTAGCGGAGGCTACAATGAGCAGTTCTTC. This encodes CASRQPGTSGGYNEQFF. V gene TRBV6-2 or TRBV6-3 combines with J gene TRBJ2-1; the match to TRBD2 covers 11 bases. CDR3 length: 17 residues. Germline V gene sequence: CDR1 MNHEY, CDR2 SVGEGT. The ends lost 6 bases at V and 3 bases at J; junction bases unmatched: 10.

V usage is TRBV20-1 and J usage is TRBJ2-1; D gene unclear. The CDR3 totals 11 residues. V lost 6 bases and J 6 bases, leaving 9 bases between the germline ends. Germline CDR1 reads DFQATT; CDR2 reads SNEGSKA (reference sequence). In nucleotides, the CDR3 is TGCAGTGCCTACGGTGCCAATGAGCAGTTCTTC. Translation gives CSAYGANEQFF.